A single sample gave rise to the 9 T cell receptor beta chains below, sequenced in a study of blood T cell repertoires in COVID-19. Here immunoSEQ multiplex PCR was the method, and the copy in TCRdb shows in-frame clones only, minus some. The sample carries a few hundred thousand clones, 85% to 90% recorded once. The sample consisted of PBMCs or T cells enriched from blood (not recorded which). The receptors originated from a woman aged 30 to 39 who had recovered from COVID-19.

The chain has TRBV7-2 and TRBJ2-7; D possibly corresponds to TRBD1 (6 bases). The germline gives CDR1 SGHTA, CDR2 FQGNSA. This CDR3 is 14 amino acids long. V was trimmed by 3 bases and J by 5 bases, leaving 14 bases between them. CDR3 in DNA: TGTGCCAGCAGCTTTAGCCTTCAGGGGAACGAGCAGTACTTC. It specifies CASSFSLQGNEQYF.

The chain uses TRBV9 and TRBJ1-1; D unresolved. The germline CDR1 and CDR2 sequences are SGDLS and YYNGEE. The CDR3 has 13 amino acids. Trimming stripped 2 bases from V and 0 bases from J, with 5 bases between. In DNA, the CDR3 is TGTGCCAGCAGCGTTCTCCTGAACACTGAAGCTTTCTTT. It specifies CASSVLLNTEAFF.

In the case of this clone: A read error may account for a junction end that differs from germline. The rearrangement joins TRBV11-2 to TRBJ2-1; D uncertain. CDR1 and CDR2 (germline): SGHAT, FQNNGV. This CDR3 contains 15 residues. The DNA for the CDR3 is TGTGCCAACAGCTTATCCCCAGATGCCTACAATGAGCAGTTCTTC. Translation: CANSLSPDAYNEQFF.

This sequence joins TRBV25-1 and TRBJ2-7; a weak D match, TRBD2 (6 bases). The V gene's germline CDR1 is MGHDK and CDR2 SYGVNS. The V gene lost 4 bases and the J gene lost 6 bases, with 16 bases spanning the gap. The CDR3 contains 14 residues. The CDR3 DNA is TGTGCCAGCAGTGGACCGGGACTCTTCTCCGAGCAGTACTTC. Protein sequence: CASSGPGLFSEQYF.

The V and J genes are TRBV3-1 (or the pseudogene TRBV3-2) and TRBJ1-4, with 10 bases that match TRBD1. This CDR3 region has 14 residues. V lost 4 bases and J lost 8; bases outside the gene matches: 4. Germline loops: CDR1 LGHDT, CDR2 YNNKEL (reference sequence). For the CDR3, the DNA is TGTGCCAGCAGCCGACAGGGGGCCAGGGAAAAACTGTTTTTT. Translation gives CASSRQGAREKLFF.

This clone was observed a few times. This chain links TRBV6-5 with TRBJ1-6, with D uncertain. The germline V and J ends were trimmed by 5 bases and 6 bases, with 11 bases remaining between them. This CDR3 is built from 14 residues. CDR1 is MNHEY and CDR2 is SVGAGI in the germline V gene. For the CDR3, the DNA is TGTGCCAGCAGTAGAGGACGGGGTAATTCACCCCTCCACTTT. Translating gives CASSRGRGNSPLHF.

The chain employs TRBV6-5 and TRBJ2-4; D is perhaps TRBD1 (6 bases). The length of the CDR3 is 14 residues. V was trimmed by 6 bases and J by 5 bases, leaving 14 bases between them. Germline V gene lookup returns CDR1 MNHEY and CDR2 SVGAGI. The CDR3: CASSRTGLENIQYF. The CDR3 DNA follows: TGTGCCAGCAGCCGAACAGGGCTTGAAAACATTCAGTACTTC.

The rearrangement joins TRBV28 to TRBJ1-5; D is unclear. Germline CDR1 reads MDHEN; CDR2 reads SYDVKM. V was trimmed by 4 bases and J by 2 bases, leaving 15 bases between them. The CDR3 contains 16 residues. The CDR3 region is CASSSLSGIGNQPQHF. CDR3 DNA sequence: TGTGCCAGCAGTTCCCTTTCGGGTATCGGCAATCAGCCCCAGCATTTT.

The chain employs TRBV2 and TRBJ2-1, with a possible D match to TRBD1 (6 bases). Trimming took 6 bases from V and 7 from J, leaving 19 bases between them. Germline V gene data show CDR1 as SNHLY and CDR2 as FYNNEI. CDR3 length: 15 amino acids. The CDR3 DNA is TGTGCCAGCAGCCCGAGGACAGCCCAAAGAAATGAGCAGTTCTTC. Encoded protein: CASSPRTAQRNEQFF.